This TCR beta chain is drawn from a study of cytomegalovirus exposure and HLA in healthy donors. General study results and limits: The dataset shows that most TCR sequences were rare, while some public TCRs occurred in many donors. The study flagged around 150 TCR beta chains as cytomegalovirus-associated.

This CDR3 is 18 amino acids long. Trimming at V came to 6 bases and at J to 4 bases, leaving 9 bases not matched to a gene. Looked up from germline, CDR1 is MNHEY and CDR2 is SMNVEV (reference sequence). Sequencing used immunoSEQ multiplex PCR; TCRdb keeps in-frame clones, though not all of them. The table includes around 120,000 clones, 88% detected once. Points on this clone: Its cognate antigen is unknown.

This chain links TRBV27 with TRBJ2-2; 15 nucleotides match TRBD2. This TCR was sampled from a woman between 18 and 29 years old in good health and CMV-seropositive. The material sequenced was PBMCs. CDR3 amino acids: CASSSRTSGRATTGELFF. The CDR3 nucleotides read TGTGCCAGCAGCTCGAGGACTAGCGGGAGGGCCACCACCGGGGAGCTGTTTTTT.